The T cell receptor (beta chain) described here comes from a study of blood T cell repertoires in COVID-19. Study in general: Specimens from acute and convalescent COVID-19 originated in the United States, Italy and Spain. The cDNA or gDNA used as material had been derived from T cells, B-cell-depleted T cells, or PBMCs.

The authors' processing: It was from reference gene primer amplification that nucleated cell counts were estimated. Sequencing used immunoSEQ multiplex PCR; TCRdb keeps in-frame clones, though not all of them. V, J and clone size were drawn from that table, and D and trimming were deduced from the DNA. The data contain 200,000 to 300,000 clones, 88% of them seen just once; the ten biggest clones take up 3.5% to 4.5%. Unmatched junction bases numbered 7, after V lost 3 bases and J lost 3 bases. Germline assignment: CDR1 SGHDT and CDR2 YYEEEE. The CDR3 contains 16 residues. The source material was peripheral blood. The rearrangement links TRBV5-6 to TRBJ2-7; 12 bases line up with TRBD2. The TCR originated in a man aged 55-75 years who had recovered from COVID-19. In nucleotides, the CDR3 is TGTGCCAGCAGCTCCTCGCCTAGCGGGGGGGACTACGAGCAGTACTTC. Encoded protein: CASSSSPSGGDYEQYF.